This entry lists 18 T cell receptor beta chains sequenced from one sample in a study of shared clonotypes between healthy human individuals. Produced via immunoSEQ multiplex PCR; TCRdb's table is partial and in-frame only. The sample lists 950,000 to 1,100,000 clones; about four fifths were seen once. Sequenced material: memory CD4+ T cells from PBMCs. Noted subset: CD45RA-negative fraction. These receptors all stem from a man between 18 and 35 years old in good health. Some clones in this sample may be carry-over from other donors' samples.

The chain carries TRBV4-3 and TRBJ2-1; D remains unclear. The CDR3 loop spans 13 amino acids. CDR1 is LGHNA, CDR2 YSLEER, per germline. V shed 0 bases and J shed 6 bases, with 6 bases lying between them. DNA of the CDR3: TGCGCCAGCAGCCAAGAATGGGGCAATGAGCAGTTCTTC. Its translation: CASSQEWGNEQFF.

About this clone: Different DNA sequences within this sample yield the same CDR3. The rearrangement joins TRBV20-1 to TRBJ2-1; no reliable D call. The CDR3 runs 10 residues. Deletions cut 4 bases from V and 6 bases from J, with 4 bases between. Germline assignment: CDR1 DFQATT and CDR2 SNEGSKA (reference sequence). The CDR3 loop reads CSAIRNEQFF. In DNA form, the CDR3 reads TGCAGTGCTATACGCAATGAGCAGTTCTTC.

To note about this clone: Other DNA sequences of this sample code for an identical CDR3. The V call is TRBV2, the J call TRBJ2-3; 9 positions match TRBD1. The CDR3 consists of 14 residues. CDR1 and CDR2 from the germline V gene are SNHLY and FYNNEI. J gave up 4 bases and V 5 bases, and 4 bases lay outside the gene matches. The CDR3 DNA is TGTGCCAGCAGTTACACAGGGGGCGCAGATACGCAGTATTTT. It codes for CASSYTGGADTQYF.

This chain joins TRBV11-2 and TRBJ2-1, with D perhaps given as TRBD1 or TRBD2 (5 bases each). CDR1 is SGHAT and CDR2 is FQNNGV in the germline V gene. The CDR3 length is 12 residues. V dropped 4 bases and J dropped 10 bases, with 11 bases sitting between them. The CDR3 DNA reads TGTGCCAGCAGCTGGACCGGGACCGAGCAGTTCTTC. The encoded protein is CASSWTGTEQFF.

The chain uses TRBV27 and TRBJ1-1; possible D gene TRBD1, 6 bases. The CDR3 loop spans 15 amino acids. V shed 5 bases and J shed 0 bases, with 13 bases lying between them. Germline V gene data show CDR1 as MNHEY and CDR2 as SMNVEV (reference sequence). The CDR3 loop is CASSPRDTLNTEAFF. The CDR3 DNA sequence: TGTGCCAGCAGTCCTCGGGACACCCTGAACACTGAAGCTTTCTTT.

J is TRBJ2-2 and V is TRBV7-2, with D unresolved. Trimming removed 3 bases from V and 0 bases from J, with 5 bases in between. The CDR3 is 14 residues long. The germline V gene has CDR1 SGHTA and CDR2 FQGNSA. The CDR3 nucleotides are TGTGCCAGCAGCTTGATACCGAACACCGGGGAGCTGTTTTTT. Its translation is CASSLIPNTGELFF.

This clone was seen only a few times. V gene TRBV6-6 combines with J gene TRBJ1-5, with a possible D match to TRBD1 (6 bases). Germline V gene lookup returns CDR1 MNHNY and CDR2 SVGAGI (reference sequence). The V end was cut by 6 bases, the J end by 1 base, with 16 bases between. The CDR3 consists of 16 residues. The CDR3 DNA reads as TGTGCCAGCAGGGGGGGCGGGGAGGCGAGCAATCAGCCCCAGCATTTT. Protein product: CASRGGGEASNQPQHF.

The rearrangement joins TRBV7-2 to TRBJ2-7, with 11 bases fitting TRBD2. After removal of 3 bases from V and 4 bases from J, the junction contained 14 bases not matched to a gene. Germline-derived CDR1 and CDR2 are SGHTA and FQGNSA. The CDR3 sequence is 18 residues long. The CDR3 nucleotides are TGTGCCAGCAGCTTTAAACCCAATTTAGCGGGAGGGCCTTACGAGCAGTACTTC. Its translation: CASSFKPNLAGGPYEQYF.

The table lists this clone with a count of one. V and J are TRBV11-2 and TRBJ2-5; TRBD1 matches at 9 bases. This CDR3 spans 14 amino acids. V lost 5 bases to trimming and J lost 5 bases; unmatched junction nucleotides: 6. Looked up from germline, CDR1 is SGHAT and CDR2 is FQNNGV. Here the CDR3 reads CASSNRGLGETQYF. The CDR3 DNA reads TGTGCCAGCAGCAACAGGGGGCTCGGGGAGACCCAGTACTTC.

This clone was picked up one time. The chain combines TRBV7-9 with TRBJ2-1; 15 nucleotides agree with TRBD2. V gave up 5 bases and J gave up 4 bases; unmatched junction bases: 6. Per germline, CDR1 SEHNR and CDR2 FQNEAQ (reference sequence). The CDR3 has 17 residues. CDR3 residues: CASSPGGLAGGYNEQFF. In DNA form, the CDR3 reads TGTGCCAGCAGCCCCGGGGGACTAGCGGGAGGATACAATGAGCAGTTCTTC.

This clone turned up a few times. The gene calls are TRBV23-1 and TRBJ2-3, with TRBD1 matching 8 bases. TRBV23-1 is recorded as an ORF, its role being uncertain. There are 13 residues in the CDR3. V lost 6 bases, J lost 2 bases, and 1 base stayed unmatched. In nucleotides, the CDR3 is TGCGCCAGCAGACAGGGGGTCACAGATACGCAGTATTTT. Translating it yields CASRQGVTDTQYF.

The rearrangement links TRBV4-2 to TRBJ1-1; D possibly corresponds to TRBD1 (5 bases). This CDR3 comprises 15 residues. Looked up from germline, CDR1 is LGHNA and CDR2 is YNFKEQ. Trimming shortened V by 1 base and J by 3 bases, and 12 bases separated the two germline ends. DNA for the CDR3: TGTGCCAGCAGCCAAGGTCGGAGGGGTTACACTGAAGCTTTCTTT. Protein sequence: CASSQGRRGYTEAFF.

The sample holds one count of this clone. The chain links TRBV2 to TRBJ2-1; D uncertain. The germline CDR1 and CDR2 sequences are SNHLY and FYNNEI. The germline V and J ends were trimmed by 3 bases and 5 bases, with 8 bases remaining between them. This CDR3 has 13 residues. The CDR3 nucleotides are TGTGCCAGCAGTGAGCAGGCCGACAATGAGCAGTTCTTC. This codes for CASSEQADNEQFF.

This clone has more than one count but fewer than ten. The V call is TRBV27, the J call TRBJ2-2, with 12 bases identical to TRBD2. V dropped 3 bases and J dropped 5; count of bases not matched to a gene: 10. The CDR3 sequence is 18 residues long. From germline, CDR1 is MNHEY and CDR2 SMNVEV (reference sequence). The DNA of the CDR3 is TGTGCCAGCAGTTTCCGCAGACTAGCGGGAGAGGGAACCGGGGAGCTGTTTTTT. This translates into CASSFRRLAGEGTGELFF.

This clone has a handful of counts. V gene TRBV29-1 combines with J gene TRBJ1-5; 10 bases agree with TRBD1. CDR3 length equals 13 residues. J was trimmed by 4 bases and V by 6 bases; bases with no gene match: 3. CDR1 and CDR2 (germline): SQVTM, ANQGSEA. The CDR3 loop is CSVRQGANQPQHF. In nucleotides, the CDR3 is TGCAGCGTCAGACAGGGGGCTAATCAGCCCCAGCATTTT.

The chain has TRBV7-2 and TRBJ2-7, with TRBD2 matching 8 bases. The J segment lost 5 bases and the V segment lost 2 bases, leaving 8 bases of the junction unmatched. Germline V CDR1 and CDR2: SGHTA, FQGNSA. CDR3 length: 15 residues. Here the CDR3 reads CASSLWSGGDDEQYF. The CDR3 region has the DNA TGTGCCAGCAGCTTATGGTCCGGGGGGGACGACGAGCAGTACTTC.

The rearrangement links TRBV6-4 to TRBJ2-3, with D possibly TRBD1 on 5 matching bases. Trimming shortened V by 2 bases and J by 5 bases, and 11 bases separated the two germline ends. This CDR3 has 14 amino acids. Germline CDR1 and CDR2: MRHNA and SNTAGT. In DNA, the CDR3 is TGTGCCAGCAGTGACCAATCAACAGGAGATACGCAGTATTTT. Translating gives CASSDQSTGDTQYF.

This chain links TRBV30 with TRBJ1-1; a weak D match, TRBD1 (5 bases). The CDR3 extends over 14 amino acids. Germline CDR1 and CDR2: GTSNPN and SVGIG (reference sequence). V gave up 2 bases and J gave up 5 bases, with 15 bases separating them. CDR3 loop: CAWSWDQGGTEAFF. The DNA of the CDR3 is TGTGCCTGGAGTTGGGATCAGGGAGGAACTGAAGCTTTCTTT.